This note documents a single TCR beta chain sequence. Its target is not known. J gave up 4 bases and V 5 bases, and 5 bases lay outside the gene matches. CDR1 is SEHNR, CDR2 FQNEAQ, per germline (reference sequence). CDR3 length: 15 amino acids. The data belong to a study of cytomegalovirus exposure and HLA in healthy donors. Study-level points and caveats: V- and J-gene trimming of TCR beta was linked (in a later analysis) to a missense DCLRE1C variant. After further analysis at a later stage, roughly 15,000 TCR beta sequences were associated with HLA alleles at 0.05 false discovery rate.

Vbeta (60) and Jbeta (13) primers were used in the PCR. Using immunoSEQ multiplex PCR, the repertoire was profiled, and TCRdb retains in-frame clones only, with some absent. The sample yields some 56,000 clones, under 90% seen once. The donors were healthy bone marrow donors. Material for sequencing was PBMCs. This TCR came from a woman aged 40 to 50 in good health and CMV-seronegative. The chain joins TRBV7-9 to TRBJ1-2, with 12 positions matching TRBD1. The CDR3 loop reads CASSPGQGAIYGYTF. The CDR3 nucleotides read TGTGCCAGCAGCCCGGGACAGGGGGCCATCTATGGCTACACCTTC.